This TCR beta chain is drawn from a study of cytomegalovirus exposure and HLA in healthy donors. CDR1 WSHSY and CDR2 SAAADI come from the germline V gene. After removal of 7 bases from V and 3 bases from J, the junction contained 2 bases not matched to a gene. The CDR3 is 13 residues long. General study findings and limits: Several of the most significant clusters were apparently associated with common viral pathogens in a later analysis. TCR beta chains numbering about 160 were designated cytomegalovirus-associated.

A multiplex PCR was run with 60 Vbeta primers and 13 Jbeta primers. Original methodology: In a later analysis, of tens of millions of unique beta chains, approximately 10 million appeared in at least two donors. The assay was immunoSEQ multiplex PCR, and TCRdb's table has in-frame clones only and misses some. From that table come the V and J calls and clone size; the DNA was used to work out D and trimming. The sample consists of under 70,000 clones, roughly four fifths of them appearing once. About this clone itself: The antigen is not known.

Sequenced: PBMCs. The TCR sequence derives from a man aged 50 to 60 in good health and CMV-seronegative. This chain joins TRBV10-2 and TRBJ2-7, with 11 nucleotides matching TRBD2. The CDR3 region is CASTGTSGYEQYF. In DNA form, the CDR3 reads TGCGCCAGCACCGGGACTAGCGGCTACGAGCAGTACTTC.